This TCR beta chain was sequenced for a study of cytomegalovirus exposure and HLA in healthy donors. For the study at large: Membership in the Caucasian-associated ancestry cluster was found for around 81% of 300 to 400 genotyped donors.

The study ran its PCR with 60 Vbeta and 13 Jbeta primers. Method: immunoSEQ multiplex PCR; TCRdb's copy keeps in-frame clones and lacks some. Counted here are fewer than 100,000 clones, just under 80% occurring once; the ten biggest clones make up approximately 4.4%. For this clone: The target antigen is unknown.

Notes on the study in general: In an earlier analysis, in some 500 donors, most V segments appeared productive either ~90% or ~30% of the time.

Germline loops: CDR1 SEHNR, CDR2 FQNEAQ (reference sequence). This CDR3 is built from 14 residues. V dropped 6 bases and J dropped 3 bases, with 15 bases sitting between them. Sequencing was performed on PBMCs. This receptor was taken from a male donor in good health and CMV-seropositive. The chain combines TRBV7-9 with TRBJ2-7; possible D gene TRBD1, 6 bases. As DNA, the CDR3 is TGTGCCAGCAGGACAGGACCGAACGACTACGAGCAGTACTTC. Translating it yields CASRTGPNDYEQYF.